This passage covers 12 T cell receptor beta chains from one sample sequenced in a study of CD8+CD57+ T cells in acquired aplastic anemia (dated by TCRdb to the late 2010s). The run used an Illumina HiSeq 2000. TCR beta VDJ combination and CDR3 sequence profiling used genomic DNA as the template. TCRdb handled the public reads itself, with Q25 trimming in fastp and clone calling in MiXCR, and kept productive beta chains. Identical CDR3 proteins give one entry, which carries the most common genes and DNA. In all, the sample holds 150,000 to 200,000 distinct CDR3 sequences, and roughly 43% of those were seen once. The ten largest clones capture about 2.6% of the sample. Patients chosen for sequencing had shown expansion of CD8+CD57+ cells by flow cytometry. The sample comprised sorted CD4+, CD8+, or CD8+CD57+ T cells (not recorded which) from PBMCs. The source of these receptors is a human donor with aplastic anemia.

With respect to this clonotype: Sequence at one end of the junction differs from germline and may be a read error. The chain employs TRBV7-3 and TRBJ1-1; D is ambiguous. Germline V gives CDR1 SGHTA, CDR2 FQGTGA. CDR3 length equals 15 residues. The CDR3 spells CASSTNAGMNTESFF. The CDR3 coding sequence is TGTGCCAGCAGCACCAACGCCGGGATGAACACTGAATCTTTCTTT.

This clonotype has a single count. The CDR3 carries no conserved terminal phenylalanine or tryptophan, so it likely arises from a read error. This sequence joins TRBV29-1 and TRBJ2-1; 9 nucleotides match TRBD1. Germline assignment: CDR1 SQVTM and CDR2 ANQGSEA. The CDR3 is 14 amino acids. The CDR3 loop is CSVTQGAINNGQFL. Written as DNA, the CDR3 is TGCAGCGTTACACAGGGGGCTATAAACAATGGGCAGTTCCTC.

The V and J genes are TRBV4-3 and TRBJ2-1; maybe TRBD1 (5 bases). V lost 3 bases and J 1 base, leaving 10 bases between the germline ends. Germline V CDR1 and CDR2: LGHNA, YSLEER. This CDR3 has 15 amino acids. In DNA form, the CDR3 reads TGCGCCAGCAGCCAGAACCAGGGATCCTACAATGAGCAGTTCTTC. Translation: CASSQNQGSYNEQFF.

V gene TRBV29-1 combines with J gene TRBJ2-7; 14 bases align to TRBD2. Germline assignment: CDR1 SQVTM and CDR2 ANQGSEA. V lost 7 bases and J lost 5; bases outside the gene matches: 13. CDR3 length: 16 amino acids. The CDR3 DNA reads TGCAGCGCCCCGACTAGCGGGAGGGCATCCGTCCACGAGCAGTACTTC. It translates to CSAPTSGRASVHEQYF.

Remarks on this clonotype: The conserved final phenylalanine or tryptophan is absent from the CDR3, which likely points to a read error. This chain links TRBV5-6 with TRBJ1-1, with a possible D match to TRBD1 (6 bases). Germline assignment: CDR1 SGHDT and CDR2 YYEEEE. The V gene lost 2 bases and the J gene lost 5 bases, with 19 bases spanning the gap. CDR3 length equals 16 residues. This chain's CDR3 is CASSFPWTEGTTEAFS. The DNA of the CDR3 is TGTGCCAGCAGCTTTCCTTGGACAGAGGGAACAACTGAAGCTTTCTCT.

The chain employs TRBV10-2 and TRBJ1-2, with unresolved D. CDR3 length equals 17 residues. Germline V gene data show CDR1 as WSHSY and CDR2 as SAAADI. V lost 0 bases to trimming and J lost 0 bases, with 14 bases between them. CDR3 sequence (DNA): TGCGCCAGCAGTGAGTCAAAGTCCAGGCCTGCTAACTATGGCTACACCTTC. Translating gives CASSESKSRPANYGYTF.

Details on this clonotype: Mismatch with germline at one junction end may stem from a read error. V gene TRBV7-9 combines with J gene TRBJ1-2; 7 nucleotides align to TRBD1. The CDR3 runs to 13 residues. CDR1 and CDR2 (germline): SEHNR, FQNEAQ (reference sequence). CDR3 amino acids: CAGSATGVYGYTF. The CDR3 DNA reads as TGTGCCGGCAGCGCCACAGGGGTCTATGGCTACACCTTC.

This clonotype was seen at least ten times. The chain couples TRBV6-5 to TRBJ2-1; D gene ambiguous. The CDR3 consists of 13 residues. The germline gives CDR1 MNHEY, CDR2 SVGAGI. V was cut by 2 bases and J by 6 bases, with 8 bases left in between. The CDR3 loop reads CASSYVAINEQFF. The CDR3 nucleotides are TGTGCCAGCAGTTACGTTGCGATCAATGAGCAGTTCTTC.

This chain connects TRBV7-7 to TRBJ2-2; 12 bases fit TRBD1. The CDR3 is made up of 16 amino acids. Trimming at V came to 4 bases and at J to 11 bases, leaving 11 bases not matched to a gene. CDR1 and CDR2 from the germline V gene are SSHAT and FNYEAQ (reference sequence). The CDR3 DNA reads TGTGCCAGCAGCTACGTAGGGACAGGGGGCAACAATGAGCTGTTTTTT. Its protein is CASSYVGTGGNNELFF.

This rearrangement joins TRBV2 to TRBJ1-4; D remains ambiguous. CDR1 SNHLY and CDR2 FYNNEI come from the germline V gene. Trimming took off 3 bases at V and 8 bases at J, with 10 bases between the two ends. CDR3 size: 13 residues. CDR3: CASSDTKIEKLFF. The CDR3 bases are TGTGCCAGCAGTGACACAAAAATCGAAAAACTGTTTTTT.

The chain combines TRBV3-1 with TRBJ2-2, with D unresolved. The CDR3 length is 14 residues. Trimming shortened V by 4 bases and J by 5 bases, and 11 bases separated the two germline ends. Germline V gene sequence: CDR1 LGHDT, CDR2 YNNKEL (reference sequence). CDR3 in DNA: TGTGCCAGCAGCCTGCGAACTGGGACCGGGGAGCTGTTTTTT. Its translation: CASSLRTGTGELFF.

The rearrangement joins TRBV6-1 to TRBJ2-1; 12 bases match TRBD2. Germline V gene data show CDR1 as MNHNS and CDR2 as SASEGT. The CDR3 totals 16 residues. V gave up 5 bases and J gave up 8 bases; unmatched junction bases: 10. CDR3 DNA: TGTGCCAGCAGTACGGCCTCTAGCGGGAGGGCCCATGAGCAGTTCTTC. Translation: CASSTASSGRAHEQFF.